This T cell receptor (beta chain) was sequenced in a study of blood T cell repertoires in COVID-19 (dated by TCRdb to 2020 to 2021). Describing the broader study: The collaborator samples originated in the United States, Italy and Spain and spanned the acute and convalescent phases of COVID-19. Samples came from the ongoing ImmuneRACE study (first 160 participants) plus 1,254 subjects from 6 global collaborators. The repertoires were released in a freely available public database meant as a resource for research on the immune response to SARS-CoV-2. Where available, HLA class I and class II types were obtained from metadata supplied by the sample provider rather than from assay-based typing. The prospective study material was composed of cDNA or gDNA derived from T cells, B-cell-depleted T cells, or PBMCs. Sample metadata almost always included a de-identified subject ID, COVID-19 status, age in years and sex. The dataset comprised deeply sampled blood TCRbeta repertoires from subjects exposed to, actively infected with, or recovered from COVID-19.

The immunoSEQ Assay, a bias-controlled multiplex PCR, was used to amplify TCRbeta CDR3 regions from genomic DNA. The source study handled its data this way. Within the assay, amplification of reference gene primers was used to estimate how many nucleated cells each sample contained. To quantify the absolute abundance of each unique TCRbeta CDR3 rearrangement, sequence reads were collapsed and filtered. For each sample, productive Simpson clonality was calculated as the square root of Simpson's diversity index across productive rearrangements. TCRdb carries this immuneACCESS record with in-frame sequences only. Its versions omit some clonotypes, under half of them owing to an unresolved V gene in the studies checked, with the rest unexplained. That table supplies the V and J calls and clone size; D and trimming were determined from the DNA. This sample gives under 75,000 clones in total; 86% of them show up just once. The leading ten clones occupy roughly 2% of the sample.

What the authors observed across the whole study: The quantity of clinical and demographic metadata differed by source and by participant and was supplied without curation.

Each collaborating institution followed its own protocols to collect whole blood in K2EDTA tubes. Collaborator samples were shipped for TCRbeta analysis as frozen whole blood, isolated PBMCs, or DNA extracted from either sample type. The trim is 6 bases for V and 4 bases for J, with a gap of 6 bases between the germline ends. CDR1 and CDR2 were assigned from the germline V gene as MDHEN and SYDVKM. CDR3 length: 12 amino acids, cysteine to phenylalanine. Only the CDR3 DNA stays, 36 bases, in frame from base 1. Remarks on this clone: The target of this receptor is not known. No clone much larger than this one lies a single base away; base qualities are absent.

The chain joins TRBV28 to TRBJ1-4; no D segment can be confidently identified. The sequence was collected from a young man with acute or convalescent COVID-19. Sequencing was done on a sample of peripheral blood. The CDR3: CASSFINEKLFF. The nucleotides are TGTGCCAGCAGCTTTATTAATGAAAAACTGTTTTTT.